Shown below are 14 T cell receptor beta chains from a single sample sequenced in a study of cytomegalovirus exposure and HLA in healthy donors. Researchers ran the PCR with 60 Vbeta and 13 Jbeta primers. The protocol was immunoSEQ multiplex PCR, while the TCRdb copy is restricted to in-frame clones and leaves out a portion. In the table there are about 180,000 clones, approximately 80% of which are singletons. Sequencing input: PBMCs. The receptors here all came from a young woman in good health and CMV-seropositive.

This chain connects TRBV28 to TRBJ1-5, with 9 bases lining up with TRBD1. Trimming removed 0 bases from V and 7 bases from J; junction bases left unmatched: 1. The CDR3 extends over 14 amino acids. Germline CDR1 and CDR2: MDHEN and SYDVKM. The CDR3 here is CASSLWTGGQPQHF. In DNA form, the CDR3 reads TGTGCCAGCAGTTTATGGACAGGGGGACAGCCCCAGCATTTT.

The chain links TRBV7-2 to TRBJ2-1; TRBD2 matches at 12 bases. In germline, CDR1 is SGHTA, CDR2 FQGNSA. The junction had 8 bases not matched to a gene; V was cut back by 5 bases and J by 3 bases. This CDR3 has 17 amino acids. For the CDR3, the DNA is TGTGCCAGCAGCCCCTCACTAGCGGGGGGCCGCTACAATGAGCAGTTCTTC. Translating it yields CASSPSLAGGRYNEQFF.

This chain uses TRBV5-4 with TRBJ2-3; 7 positions agree with TRBD2. From germline, CDR1 is SGHNT and CDR2 YYREEE (reference sequence). The CDR3 runs to 14 residues. V lost 2 bases to trimming and J lost 10 bases; unmatched junction nucleotides: 10. The CDR3 region is CASSFGEGSGPQYF. CDR3 nucleotide sequence: TGTGCCAGCAGCTTTGGGGAGGGTAGCGGTCCGCAGTATTTT.

This clone came up once. CDR3 protein: CASSLGEADTQYF. CDR3 in DNA: TGTGCCAGCTCGTTGGGGGAGGCAGATACGCAGTATTTT. The V call is TRBV18, the J call TRBJ2-3; maybe TRBD2 (6 bases). This CDR3 is built from 13 residues. CDR1 and CDR2 (germline): KGHSH, LQKENI. The V gene lost 6 bases and the J gene lost 4 bases, with 11 bases spanning the gap. Filled out from reference TRBV18 and TRBJ2-3, the complete variable domain reads NAGVMQNPRHLVRRRGQEARLRCSPMKGHSHVYWYRQLPEEGLKFMVYLQKENIIDESGMPKERFSAEFPKEGPSILRIQQVVRGDSAAYFCASSLGEADTQYFGPGTRLTVL.

The gene calls are TRBV6-4 and TRBJ2-4; 9 bases map to TRBD2. Trimming at V came to 2 bases and at J to 3 bases, leaving 5 bases not matched to a gene. The CDR3 contains 16 residues. Germline V CDR1 and CDR2: MRHNA, SNTAGT. The CDR3 DNA reads TGTGCCAGCAGTGACGCGGCGGGGGGGGGCAAAAACATTCAGTACTTC. It translates to CASSDAAGGGKNIQYF.

The chain is built from TRBV5-1 and TRBJ2-3, with D perhaps TRBD1 (6 bases). The CDR3 covers 15 residues. Trimming took off 4 bases at V and 4 bases at J, with 16 bases between the two ends. Germline lookup yields CDR1 SGHRS and CDR2 YFSETQ. CDR3 sequence reads: CASSTTGGLADTQYF. CDR3 bases: TGCGCCAGCAGCACGACAGGAGGTCTGGCAGATACGCAGTATTTT.

The V gene is TRBV19, the J gene TRBJ1-1; D remains unclear. The CDR3 has 12 residues. Germline V gene sequence: CDR1 LNHDA, CDR2 SQIVND (reference sequence). Deletions cut 3 bases from V and 3 bases from J, with 5 bases between. The CDR3: CASSISDTEAFF. The CDR3 region has the DNA TGTGCCAGTAGTATTTCGGACACTGAAGCTTTCTTT. Full variable domain (remainder filled in from reference TRBV19 and TRBJ1-1): DGGITQSPKYLFRKEGQNVTLSCEQNLNHDAMYWYRQDPGQGLRLIYYSQIVNDFQKGDIAEGYSVSREKKESFPLTVTSAQKNPTAFYLCASSISDTEAFFGQGTRLTVV.

A few counts support this clone. The rearrangement joins TRBV5-1 to TRBJ2-2; the D gene is possibly TRBD1 (5 bases). CDR1 and CDR2 from the germline V gene are SGHRS and YFSETQ. The germline V and J ends were trimmed by 1 base and 3 bases, with 10 bases remaining between them. This CDR3 comprises 15 residues. The CDR3 loop reads CASSLRAGHTGELFF. The CDR3 DNA reads as TGCGCCAGCAGCTTGAGGGCAGGGCACACCGGGGAGCTGTTTTTT. Based on the CDR3 plus reference TRBV5-1 and TRBJ2-2, the full variable domain is KAGVTQTPRYLIKTRGQQVTLSCSPISGHRSVSWYQQTPGQGLQFLFEYFSETQRNKGNFPGRFSGRQFSNSRSEMNVSTLELGDSALYLCASSLRAGHTGELFFGEGSRLTVL.

The chain couples TRBV15 to TRBJ2-1; 12 bases match TRBD2. V lost 4 bases and J lost 10; bases outside the gene matches: 11. Germline V gives CDR1 LNHNV, CDR2 YYDKDF (reference sequence). The CDR3 runs 16 residues. The CDR3 nucleotides are TGTGCCACCAGCAAAGGACTAGCGGGGACTGGGGTAGAGCAGTTCTTC. It codes for CATSKGLAGTGVEQFF.

The V call is TRBV5-1, the J call TRBJ2-1; D may be TRBD1 (6 bases). The V gene's germline CDR1 is SGHRS and CDR2 YFSETQ. The CDR3 covers 16 residues. V shed 0 bases and J shed 0 bases, with 10 bases lying between them. In DNA, the CDR3 is TGCGCCAGCAGCTTGGACCGGACAGACTCCTACAATGAGCAGTTCTTC. Its translation is CASSLDRTDSYNEQFF.

The chain is built from TRBV28 and TRBJ1-2; tentative D call: TRBD1 (6 bases). This CDR3 contains 16 residues. Germline values: CDR1 MDHEN, CDR2 SYDVKM. The ends were cut back, 6 bases at V and 2 bases at J, with 19 bases in the middle. The CDR3 bases are TGTGCCAGCAGCCCGACAGGAGCGGGGCTCAACTATGGCTACACCTTC. It yields the protein CASSPTGAGLNYGYTF.

The chain carries TRBV27 and TRBJ2-6, with a possible D match to TRBD1 (5 bases). V lost 4 bases and J 1 base, leaving 8 bases between the germline ends. The length of the CDR3 is 15 residues. Looked up from germline, CDR1 is MNHEY and CDR2 is SMNVEV (reference sequence). CDR3 protein: CASSYDSSGANVLTF. The CDR3 nucleotides are TGTGCCAGCAGTTATGACAGTTCTGGGGCCAACGTCCTGACTTTC.

The chain links TRBV18 to TRBJ1-6; maybe TRBD1 (6 bases). Germline V gives CDR1 KGHSH, CDR2 LQKENI. Deletions cut 6 bases from V and 0 bases from J, with 15 bases between. This CDR3 has 17 amino acids. The CDR3 is CASSDSTGHSYNSPLHF. The CDR3 DNA follows: TGTGCCAGCTCCGACAGTACGGGACACTCCTATAATTCACCCCTCCACTTT.

The V call is TRBV4-2, the J call TRBJ2-3; 10 positions match TRBD2. The CDR3 has 17 residues. Germline CDR1 reads LGHNA; CDR2 reads YNFKEQ. Trimming took 2 bases from V and 3 from J; bases not matched to a gene: 8. Here the CDR3 DNA reads TGTGCCAGCAGCCAACCACTAGCGGGACCACTAACAGATACGCAGTATTTT. This translates into CASSQPLAGPLTDTQYF.